This is a list of T cell receptor beta chains from one sample in a study of cytomegalovirus exposure and HLA in healthy donors. Profiled with immunoSEQ multiplex PCR; TCRdb holds only in-frame clones, not every one. The sample shows some 88,000 clones, 65% to 80% of them seen only once. Sequenced material: PBMCs. The receptors derive from a woman in her late teens or twenties in good health and CMV-seropositive. Each CDR3 is given with its conserved first and last residue. A D gene is named only where the DNA matches it firmly. Clone size, where shown, is once, few, many, or a class for clones that have expanded.

d_call j_call v_call clone_size cdr3_nt cdr3_aa
TRBD1 TRBJ2-5 TRBV6-5 NA TGTGCCAGCAGTGTGGACAGGGCGGGCCAAGAGACCCAGTACTTC CASSVDRAGQETQYF
NA TRBJ1-4 TRBV5-4 NA TGTGCCAGCAGCCAAGAAACAGGGAGGGGTGAAAAGCTGTTTTTT CASSQETGRGEKLFF
TRBD1 TRBJ2-7 TRBV7-6 NA TGTGCCAGCAGCTCTTGGACAGGGCGGGGCGAGCAGTACTTC CASSSWTGRGEQYF
NA TRBJ1-2 TRBV5-1 once TGCGCCAGCAGCCTGGGACACGTCAACCACTATGGCTACACCTTC CASSLGHVNHYGYTF
TRBD2 TRBJ2-1 TRBV19 NA TGTGCCAGTATAGTCAAGGCAGGGACTAGCGGGGGATACAATGAGCAGTTCTTC CASIVKAGTSGGYNEQFF
TRBD2 TRBJ2-1 TRBV4-3 few TGCGCCAGCAGCCCAGGACTAGCGGGAACCTACAATGAGCAGTTCTTC CASSPGLAGTYNEQFF
NA TRBJ2-5 TRBV4-2 few TGTGCCAGCAGCCAAGAGACACCTGGGGAGACCCAGTACTTC CASSQETPGETQYF
NA TRBJ1-5 TRBV6-4 NA TGTGCCAGCAGTGACTCGGCGGATAGAAGCAATCAGCCCCAGCATTTT CASSDSADRSNQPQHF
TRBD1 TRBJ2-2 TRBV2 NA TGTGCCAGTGGTAGACAGGGTAAAACCGGGGAGCTGTTTTTT CASGRQGKTGELFF
NA TRBJ2-6 TRBV5-4 NA TGTGCCAGCAGCTTAGGAGACAGGACCTCTGGGGCCAACGTCCTGACTTTC CASSLGDRTSGANVLTF
NA TRBJ2-2 TRBV15 NA TGTGCCACCAGGACTCGGCTGGGCACCGGGGAGCTGTTTTTT CATRTRLGTGELFF
TRBD1 TRBJ1-4 TRBV7-9 NA TGTGCCAGCAGCCCAAGAGACAGGGGGAATGAAAAACTGTTTTTT CASSPRDRGNEKLFF
NA TRBJ1-3 TRBV7-9 NA TGTGCCAGCAGCTTAGACCAGGGCCGCCAAGTGGGAGGAAACACCATATATTTT CASSLDQGRQVGGNTIYF
NA TRBJ2-7 TRBV19 NA TGTGCCAGTAGTATAGCGGGCGCGGGAACCGCCTACGAGCAGTACTTC CASSIAGAGTAYEQYF
NA TRBJ1-1 TRBV5-6 NA TGTGCCAGCAGCTGGGCCGGGAACACTGAAGCTTTCTTT CASSWAGNTEAFF
TRBD2 TRBJ2-1 TRBV7-3 few TGTGCCAGCAGCGACTGGACTAGCGGGCATAATGAGCAGTTCTTC CASSDWTSGHNEQFF
NA TRBJ2-7 TRBV5-1 NA TGCGCCAGCAGCCCGACAACTCGCTACGAGCAGTACTTC CASSPTTRYEQYF
TRBD2 TRBJ2-1 TRBV7-9 NA TGTGCCAGCAGCTTACCGGGTCGGGGGGTGGGGCAGTTCTTC CASSLPGRGVGQFF
NA TRBJ1-6 TRBV18 NA TGTGCCAGCTCACCAGGGGGGTATTTGTCACCCCTCCACTTT CASSPGGYLSPLHF
TRBD1 TRBJ1-6 TRBV13 NA TGTGCCAGCAGCTTCGGAGGGACAGGGATTAATTCACCCCCCCACTTT CASSFGGTGINSPPHF
NA TRBJ2-4 TRBV27 NA TGTGCCAGCGGACTGAATGGGGATCTAGCCAAAAACATTCAGTACTTC CASGLNGDLAKNIQYF
NA TRBJ1-3 TRBV7-8 NA TGTGCCAGCAGCTTAGGGCAGATCTCTGGAAACACCATATATTTT CASSLGQISGNTIYF
NA TRBJ2-1 TRBV19 NA TGTGCCAGTAGTATAGCTTTCGGCTACCCGGGGAATGAGCAGTTCTTC CASSIAFGYPGNEQFF
TRBD1 TRBJ2-6 TRBV7-9 NA TGTTCCAGCAGCCCCTGGACAGGGGCCTCTGGGGCCAACGTCCTGACTTTC CSSSPWTGASGANVLTF
TRBD1 TRBJ1-4 TRBV6-1 NA TGTGCCAGCAGTGAAGGGTGGGGACAGGGGAATGAAAAACTGTTTTTT CASSEGWGQGNEKLFF